This T cell receptor beta chain is drawn from a study of Ad26.COV2.S vaccination and SARS-CoV-2 variants. Across the whole study: The donor participated in the COV1001 trial, in its Ad26.COV2.S arm. Intramuscular Ad26.COV2.S doses were given once or twice, 56 days apart.

Points on this clone: Antigen specificity is unknown.

Study-wide points: Individuals receiving vaccine had higher spike-specific TCR breadth than placebo recipients did.

The method was immunoSEQ multiplex PCR; TCRdb's version includes in-frame clones alone and lacks a portion of them. The sample lists around 450,000 clones, about nine tenths seen once, with more than 9% in the top ten. The treatment denotes: 19 received Ad26.COV2.S at low or high dose, single or two shots; roughly 5 received placebo; per-sample allocation not given. At day 63 after the first vaccine or placebo injection, samples were drawn. As its vector, the vaccine had Ad26, which expressed Wuhan-strain SARS-CoV-2 spike. Sequences were derived from peripheral blood, sampled in a trial of Ad26.COV2.S vaccine versus placebo. The TCR was taken from a person between 18 and 65 years old who received the Ad26.COV2.S COVID-19 vaccine or a placebo.

CDR3 coding DNA: TGTGCCATCAGTGGGGTGGTGGAGGGGGACAATGAGCAGTTCTTC. Its translation: CAISGVVEGDNEQFF. The rearrangement joins TRBV10-3 to TRBJ2-1; the D gene could be TRBD1 or TRBD2 (6 bases each). Germline CDR1 and CDR2: ENHRY and SYGVKD. CDR3 length: 15 amino acids. V lost 4 bases to trimming and J lost 5 bases, with 15 bases between them.